This is a list of T cell receptor beta chains from one sample in a study of control samples from healthy donors and cancer patients. Profiled with immunoSEQ multiplex PCR; TCRdb holds only in-frame clones, not every one. The table shows some 80,000 clones, with 85% to 95% occurring only once. Sequenced sample: blood. The receptors originated from a woman between 55 and 75 years old in good health. Each CDR3 is given with its conserved first and last residue. D genes are given only for firm matches. Part of the rows lack a size; the others show once, few, many or a class for expanded clones.

TRBJ1-1 | TRBD1 | NA | TRBV5-6 | TGTGCCAGCAGCACCGGACAGGAAAAAGCTTTCTTT | CASSTGQEKAFF
TRBJ1-2 | TRBD1 | NA | TRBV14 | TGTGCCAGCAGCCAAGGTCTAGGGGGCTACTATGGCTACACCTTC | CASSQGLGGYYGYTF
TRBJ2-5 | NA | NA | TRBV7-7 | TGTGCTAGCAGCCGATCACAGGGCGGGCAAGAGACCCAGTACTTC | CASSRSQGGQETQYF
TRBJ2-1 | NA | NA | TRBV7-3 | TGTGCCAGCAGTCCGCGCCAAAACTACAATGAGCAGTTCTTC | CASSPRQNYNEQFF
TRBJ1-5 | NA | NA | TRBV18 | TGTGCCAGCTCACCAGCGGTAGGCGGTAATCAGCCCCAGCATTTT | CASSPAVGGNQPQHF
TRBJ2-7 | NA | once | TRBV12-5 | TGTGCTAGTGGTTTTGACGTTAACAGGGTTTCGGGAACTGCTTACGAGCAGTACTTC | CASGFDVNRVSGTAYEQYF
TRBJ1-4 | NA | few | TRBV11-2 | TGTGCCAGCAGCTTACGCGATGGACCGGGAGAAAAACTGTTTTTT | CASSLRDGPGEKLFF
TRBJ1-5 | TRBD1 | NA | TRBV2 | TGTGCCAGCAGTGTTGATCGGGACAGAGTTAATCAGCCCCAGCATTTT | CASSVDRDRVNQPQHF
TRBJ2-4 | TRBD2 | NA | TRBV5-1 | TGCGCCAGCAGCTTGGGCGGTACGGGAGGAAACATTCAGTACTTC | CASSLGGTGGNIQYF
TRBJ1-3 | TRBD1 | few | TRBV30 | TGTGCCTGGAGCCCTCCCGGGACAGGGAGTTCGGGAAACACCATATATTTT | CAWSPPGTGSSGNTIYF
TRBJ2-7 | TRBD1 | once | TRBV10-3 | TGTGCCGCCAGGCCAGGACAGGGCCGCGAGCAGTACTTC | CAARPGQGREQYF
TRBJ2-3 | TRBD2 | NA | TRBV28 | TGTGCCAGCAGTTATGAACTAGCGGGAGAGGTGGGCACAGATACGCAGTATTTT | CASSYELAGEVGTDTQYF
TRBJ1-5 | NA | NA | TRBV6-2/TRBV6-3 | TGTGCCAGCAGTTCGGGGGGCGGCAATCAGCCCCAGCATTTT | CASSSGGGNQPQHF
TRBJ2-4 | TRBD1 | NA | TRBV7-9 | TGTGCCAGCAGCTTAGGTGGACAGGGAAACATTCAGTACTTC | CASSLGGQGNIQYF
TRBJ2-7 | NA | few | TRBV7-9 | TGTGCCAGCAGCTTAGGTCCGAAACCCTACGAGCAGTACTTC | CASSLGPKPYEQYF
TRBJ2-5 | NA | NA | TRBV4-2 | TGTGCCAGCAGCCCTCCGGCTGATGGGAGAAGGGAGACCCAGTACTTC | CASSPPADGRRETQYF
TRBJ2-2 | TRBD1 | NA | TRBV30 | TGTGCCTGGAGGAAACTTAAGACAGGGACCACCGGGGAGCTGTTTTTT | CAWRKLKTGTTGELFF
TRBJ1-2 | NA | NA | TRBV5-1 | TGCGCCAGCAGCTTGGCGGCCGGGACGGATAACTATGGCTACACCTTC | CASSLAAGTDNYGYTF
TRBJ1-3 | NA | NA | TRBV19 | TGTGCCAGTAACTTAAACCGAAACACCATATATTTT | CASNLNRNTIYF
TRBJ1-3 | NA | NA | TRBV6-5 | TGTGCCAGCAGTTACGGGGTGGCGGCTTCTGGAAACACCATATATTTT | CASSYGVAASGNTIYF
TRBJ1-1 | NA | NA | TRBV6-2/TRBV6-3 | TGTGCCAGCAGTTACGGGGGGCGGTTGAACACTGAAGCTTTCTTT | CASSYGGRLNTEAFF
TRBJ1-1 | TRBD1 | once | TRBV4-2 | TGTGCCAGCAGCCCCGGACAGGGTCCCCATGGTACTGAAGCTTTCTTT | CASSPGQGPHGTEAFF
TRBJ1-5 | NA | NA | TRBV21-1 | TGTGCCAGCAGGAATCGGGCGACAGGGGACCTTAATAGCAATCAGCCCCAGCATTTT | CASRNRATGDLNSNQPQHF